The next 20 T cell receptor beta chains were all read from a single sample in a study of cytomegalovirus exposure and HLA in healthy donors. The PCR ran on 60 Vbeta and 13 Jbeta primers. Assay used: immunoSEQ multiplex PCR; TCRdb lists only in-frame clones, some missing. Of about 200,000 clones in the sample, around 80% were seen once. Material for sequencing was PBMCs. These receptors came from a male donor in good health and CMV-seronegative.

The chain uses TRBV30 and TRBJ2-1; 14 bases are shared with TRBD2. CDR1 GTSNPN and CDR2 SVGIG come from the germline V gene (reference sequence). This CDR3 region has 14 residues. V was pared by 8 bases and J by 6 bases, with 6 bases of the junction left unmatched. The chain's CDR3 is CAGTSGSVGNEQFF. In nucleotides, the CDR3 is TGTGCCGGGACTAGCGGGAGTGTTGGCAATGAGCAGTTCTTC.

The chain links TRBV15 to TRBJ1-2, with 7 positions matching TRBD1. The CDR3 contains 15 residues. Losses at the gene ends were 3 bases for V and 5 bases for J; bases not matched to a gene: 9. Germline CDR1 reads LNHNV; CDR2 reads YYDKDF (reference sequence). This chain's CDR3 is CATSRSGQARYGYTF. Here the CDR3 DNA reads TGTGCCACCAGCAGGTCCGGACAGGCTCGATATGGCTACACCTTC.

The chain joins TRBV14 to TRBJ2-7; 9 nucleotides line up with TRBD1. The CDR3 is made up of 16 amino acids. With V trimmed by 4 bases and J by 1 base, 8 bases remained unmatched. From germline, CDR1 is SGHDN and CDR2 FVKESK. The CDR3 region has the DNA TGTGCCAGCAGCCGAACGACCGGGACAGGGTCCTACGAGCAGTACTTC. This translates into CASSRTTGTGSYEQYF. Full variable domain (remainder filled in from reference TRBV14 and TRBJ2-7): EAGVTQFPSHSVIEKGQTVTLRCDPISGHDNLYWYRRVMGKEIKFLLHFVKESKQDESGMPNNRFLAERTGGTYSTLKVQPAELEDSGVYFCASSRTTGTGSYEQYFGPGTRLTVT.

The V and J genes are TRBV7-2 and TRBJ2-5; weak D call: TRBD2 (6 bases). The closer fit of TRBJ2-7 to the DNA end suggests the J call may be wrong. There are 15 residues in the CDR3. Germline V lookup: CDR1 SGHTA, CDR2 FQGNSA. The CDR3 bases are TGTGCCAGCAGCTTAGGTGCACTAGCAACCTACGAGCAGTACTTC. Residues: CASSLGALATYEQYF.

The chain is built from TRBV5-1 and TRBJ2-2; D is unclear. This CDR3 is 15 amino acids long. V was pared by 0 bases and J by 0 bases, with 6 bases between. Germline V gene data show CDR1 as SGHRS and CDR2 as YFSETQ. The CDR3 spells CASSLASANTGELFF. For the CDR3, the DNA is TGCGCCAGCAGCTTGGCCTCAGCGAACACCGGGGAGCTGTTTTTT.

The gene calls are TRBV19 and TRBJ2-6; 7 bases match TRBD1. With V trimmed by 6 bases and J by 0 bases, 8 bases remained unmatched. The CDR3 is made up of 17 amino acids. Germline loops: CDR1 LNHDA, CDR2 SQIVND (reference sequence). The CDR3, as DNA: TGTGCCAGTAGACCTGGACAGGTCTACTCTGGGGCCAACGTCCTGACTTTC. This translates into CASRPGQVYSGANVLTF.

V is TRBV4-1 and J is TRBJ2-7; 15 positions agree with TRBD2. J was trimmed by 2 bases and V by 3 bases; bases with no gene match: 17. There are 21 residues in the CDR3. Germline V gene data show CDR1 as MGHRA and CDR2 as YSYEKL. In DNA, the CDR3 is TGCGCCAGCAGCCATCCTATCCCTCCCGGGACTAGCGGGAGGTGGCCCTACGAGCAGTACTTC. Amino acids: CASSHPIPPGTSGRWPYEQYF.

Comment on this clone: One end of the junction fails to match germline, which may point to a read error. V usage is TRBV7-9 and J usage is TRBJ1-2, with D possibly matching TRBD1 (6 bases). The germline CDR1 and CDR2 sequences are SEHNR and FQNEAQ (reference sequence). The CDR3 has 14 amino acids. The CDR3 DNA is TGTGCCAACAGCTTCAGGGGCGCAAACTATGGCTACACCTTC. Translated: CANSFRGANYGYTF.

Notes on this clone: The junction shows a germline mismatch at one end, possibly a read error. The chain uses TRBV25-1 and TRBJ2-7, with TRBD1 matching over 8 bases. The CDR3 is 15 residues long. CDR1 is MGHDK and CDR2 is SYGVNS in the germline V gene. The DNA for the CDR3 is TGTGCCGGCAGTGAACGGCGGGACAGGCTCAACGAGCAGTACTTC. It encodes CAGSERRDRLNEQYF.

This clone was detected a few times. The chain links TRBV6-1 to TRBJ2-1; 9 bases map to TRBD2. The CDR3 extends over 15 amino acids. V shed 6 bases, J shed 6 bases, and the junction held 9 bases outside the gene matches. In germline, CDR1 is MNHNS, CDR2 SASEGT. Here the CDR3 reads CASREGGSGSNEQFF. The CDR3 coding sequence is TGTGCCAGCAGGGAGGGTGGTAGCGGGAGCAATGAGCAGTTCTTC.

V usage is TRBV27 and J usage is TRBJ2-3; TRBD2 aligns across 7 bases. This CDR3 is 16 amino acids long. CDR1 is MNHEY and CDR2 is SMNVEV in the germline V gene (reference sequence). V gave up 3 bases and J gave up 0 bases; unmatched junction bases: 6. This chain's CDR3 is CASSFRLAVSTDTQYF. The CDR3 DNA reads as TGTGCCAGCAGTTTCAGACTAGCAGTAAGCACAGATACGCAGTATTTT.

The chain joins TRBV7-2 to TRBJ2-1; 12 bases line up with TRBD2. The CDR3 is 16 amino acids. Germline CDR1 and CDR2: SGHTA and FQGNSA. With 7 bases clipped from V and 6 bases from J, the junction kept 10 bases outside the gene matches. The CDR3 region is CASITLAGGPINEQFF. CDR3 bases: TGTGCCAGCATAACCCTAGCGGGAGGGCCTATCAATGAGCAGTTCTTC.

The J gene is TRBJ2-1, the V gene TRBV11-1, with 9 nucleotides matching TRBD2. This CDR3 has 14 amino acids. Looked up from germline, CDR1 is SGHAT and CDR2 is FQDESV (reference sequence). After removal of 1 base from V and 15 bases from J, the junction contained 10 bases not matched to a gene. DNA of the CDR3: TGTGCCAGCAGCTTAGATCCGTTGGGGACTAGCCGGTTCTTC. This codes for CASSLDPLGTSRFF.

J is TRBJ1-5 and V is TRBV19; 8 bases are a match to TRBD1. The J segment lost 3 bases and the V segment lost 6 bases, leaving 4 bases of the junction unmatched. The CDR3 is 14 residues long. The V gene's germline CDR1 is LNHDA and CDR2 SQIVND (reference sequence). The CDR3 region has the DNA TGTGCCAGTAGGCCAGGGGGCTTCAATCAGCCCCAGCATTTT. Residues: CASRPGGFNQPQHF.

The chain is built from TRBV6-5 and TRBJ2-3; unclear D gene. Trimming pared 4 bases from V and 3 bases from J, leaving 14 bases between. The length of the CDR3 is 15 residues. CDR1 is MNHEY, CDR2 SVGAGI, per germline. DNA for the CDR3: TGTGCCAGCAGTTTCGCCACAGCAACGACAGATACGCAGTATTTT. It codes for CASSFATATTDTQYF.

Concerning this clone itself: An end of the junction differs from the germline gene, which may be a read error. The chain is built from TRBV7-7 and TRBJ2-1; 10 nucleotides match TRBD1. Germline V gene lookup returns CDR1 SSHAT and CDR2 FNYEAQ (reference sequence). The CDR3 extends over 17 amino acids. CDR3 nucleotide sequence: TGTGCTAGCAGCTTGAGGCACGGGACAGGGGCCTACAATGAGCAGTTCTTC. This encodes CASSLRHGTGAYNEQFF.

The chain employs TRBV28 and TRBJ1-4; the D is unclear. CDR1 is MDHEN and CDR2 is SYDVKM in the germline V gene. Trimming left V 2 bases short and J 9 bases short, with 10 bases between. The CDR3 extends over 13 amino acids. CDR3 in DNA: TGTGCCAGCAGTTTAAATCGAGGGCAAAAACTGTTTTTT. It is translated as CASSLNRGQKLFF. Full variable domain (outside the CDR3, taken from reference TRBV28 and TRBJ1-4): DVKVTQSSRYLVKRTGEKVFLECVQDMDHENMFWYRQDPGLGLRLIYFSYDVKMKEKGDIPEGYSVSREKKERFSLILESASTNQTSMYLCASSLNRGQKLFFGSGTQLSVL.

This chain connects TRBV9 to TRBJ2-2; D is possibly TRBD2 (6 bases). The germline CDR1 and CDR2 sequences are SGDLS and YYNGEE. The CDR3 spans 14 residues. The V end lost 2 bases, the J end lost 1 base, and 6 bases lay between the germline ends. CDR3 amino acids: CASSVEGNTGELFF. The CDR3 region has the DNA TGTGCCAGCAGCGTGGAGGGGAACACCGGGGAGCTGTTTTTT. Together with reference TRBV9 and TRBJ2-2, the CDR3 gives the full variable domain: DSGVTQTPKHLITATGQRVTLRCSPRSGDLSVYWYQQSLDQGLQFLIQYYNGEERAKGNILERFSAQQFPDLHSELNLSSLELGDSALYFCASSVEGNTGELFFGEGSRLTVL.

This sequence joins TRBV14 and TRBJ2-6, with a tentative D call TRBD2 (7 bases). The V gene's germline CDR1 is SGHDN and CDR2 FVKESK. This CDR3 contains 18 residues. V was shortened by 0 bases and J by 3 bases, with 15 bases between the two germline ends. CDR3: CASSQDMWGGSGANVLTF. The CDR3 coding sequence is TGTGCCAGCAGCCAAGATATGTGGGGGGGCAGTGGGGCCAACGTCCTGACTTTC.

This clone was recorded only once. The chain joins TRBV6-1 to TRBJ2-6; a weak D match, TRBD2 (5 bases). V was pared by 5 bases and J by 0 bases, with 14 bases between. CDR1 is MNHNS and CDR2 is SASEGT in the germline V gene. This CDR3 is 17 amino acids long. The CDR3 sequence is CASSKGLASSGANVLTF. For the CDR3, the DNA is TGTGCCAGCAGTAAAGGACTGGCGAGCTCTGGGGCCAACGTCCTGACTTTC.